One and the same sample provided the 14 T cell receptor beta chains below, sequenced in a study of blood T cell repertoires in COVID-19. Repertoires were generated with immunoSEQ multiplex PCR, while TCRdb's copy carries only in-frame clones and drops some. This repertoire shows some 300,000 clones, about nine tenths found once; its top ten account for just under 7%. Sequencing was done on a sample of peripheral blood. The receptors come from a woman aged 30 to 39 who had recovered from COVID-19.

The chain links TRBV6-5 to TRBJ2-3, with 8 positions matching TRBD1. V lost 7 bases and J lost 1; bases outside the gene matches: 4. CDR1 is MNHEY, CDR2 SVGAGI, per germline. This CDR3 has 14 amino acids. The CDR3 DNA is TGTGCCAGCATGTTGGGACAGGGCACAGATACGCAGTATTTT. Encoded protein: CASMLGQGTDTQYF.

The V and J genes are TRBV10-3 and TRBJ2-7; possible D gene TRBD2, 6 bases. The germline V gene has CDR1 ENHRY and CDR2 SYGVKD. CDR3 length: 14 residues. V was shortened by 11 bases and J by 0 bases, with 17 bases between the two germline ends. The CDR3: CAAGEEGSSYEQYF. The CDR3 DNA sequence: TGTGCCGCCGGGGAGGAGGGGAGCTCCTACGAGCAGTACTTC.

This chain connects TRBV5-1 to TRBJ1-1; D unresolved. Germline values: CDR1 SGHRS, CDR2 YFSETQ. V was cut by 2 bases and J by 0 bases, with 8 bases left in between. The CDR3 has 14 residues. DNA for the CDR3: TGCGCCAGCAGCTTCTCCAACATGAACACTGAAGCTTTCTTT. Its translation: CASSFSNMNTEAFF.

The chain combines TRBV2 with TRBJ2-2, with 8 bases fitting TRBD1. V lost 9 bases and J lost 4; bases outside the gene matches: 10. Germline assignment: CDR1 SNHLY and CDR2 FYNNEI. The CDR3 runs 15 residues. Here the CDR3 reads CARALTGAATGELFF. CDR3 in DNA: TGTGCCAGGGCGTTGACAGGGGCGGCCACCGGGGAGCTGTTTTTT.

The chain employs TRBV9 and TRBJ2-2; the match to TRBD1 covers 9 bases. The CDR3 consists of 16 residues. Germline V gives CDR1 SGDLS, CDR2 YYNGEE. V lost 6 bases, J lost 7 bases, and 13 bases stayed unmatched. Written as DNA, the CDR3 is TGTGCCAGCACCACCGACGGGACAGGGAGCCACGGGGAGCTGTTTTTT. Its protein is CASTTDGTGSHGELFF.

Here the CDR3 DNA reads TGTGCCAGCAGCCCTAAACCCAGACTTTATAATTCACCCCTCCACTTT. Amino acid sequence: CASSPKPRLYNSPLHF. This chain connects TRBV14 to TRBJ1-6; D is unclear. The CDR3 has 16 residues. Trimming pared 4 bases from V and 4 bases from J, leaving 14 bases between. Germline assignment: CDR1 SGHDN and CDR2 FVKESK. Combining the CDR3 with reference TRBV14 and TRBJ1-6 gives the whole variable domain EAGVTQFPSHSVIEKGQTVTLRCDPISGHDNLYWYRRVMGKEIKFLLHFVKESKQDESGMPNNRFLAERTGGTYSTLKVQPAELEDSGVYFCASSPKPRLYNSPLHFGNGTRLTVT.

The chain couples TRBV19 to TRBJ1-1; possible D gene TRBD1, 5 bases. CDR1 and CDR2 (germline): LNHDA, SQIVND (reference sequence). This CDR3 contains 10 residues. CDR3 residues: CAGGNTEAFF. CDR3 nucleotide sequence: TGTGCGGGGGGGAACACTGAAGCTTTCTTT.

This chain connects TRBV2 to TRBJ1-2; weak D call: TRBD1 (6 bases). CDR3 length: 13 residues. Germline values: CDR1 SNHLY, CDR2 FYNNEI. Trimming left V 6 bases short and J 8 bases short, with 16 bases between. The CDR3 DNA is TGTGCCAGCAGGAAACAGGGTAACGGCGGCTACACCTTC. Translation gives CASRKQGNGGYTF.

The V and J genes are TRBV18 and TRBJ2-7; TRBD1 agrees at 9 bases. CDR1 and CDR2 (germline): KGHSH, LQKENI. The CDR3 is 15 amino acids. Trimming removed 3 bases from V and 6 bases from J; junction bases left unmatched: 9. The CDR3 here is CASSPSGTGTVEQYF. The CDR3 DNA reads TGTGCCAGCTCACCGTCCGGGACAGGGACTGTCGAGCAGTACTTC.

This chain joins TRBV28 and TRBJ1-2, with TRBD1 matching over 9 bases. Germline-derived CDR1 and CDR2 are MDHEN and SYDVKM. This CDR3 has 16 residues. Unmatched junction bases numbered 5, after V lost 3 bases and J lost 0 bases. The CDR3 loop is CASSFGQGRANYGYTF. The CDR3 DNA is TGTGCCAGCAGTTTCGGACAGGGGAGGGCTAACTATGGCTACACCTTC.

This clone was recorded once. The J gene is TRBJ2-3, the V gene TRBV3-1 (or the pseudogene TRBV3-2), with D perhaps TRBD2 (5 bases). Germline V gene data show CDR1 as LGHDT and CDR2 as YNNKEL (reference sequence). CDR3 length: 12 amino acids. The V and J ends lost 1 base and 11 bases respectively, with 10 bases between them. CDR3 DNA sequence: TGTGCCAGCAGCCAAGTCGATGAGGGGCAGTATTTT. Its protein is CASSQVDEGQYF.

The rearrangement links TRBV4-1 to TRBJ2-1, with D possibly TRBD1 on 6 matching bases. Trimming removed 0 bases at V and 16 bases at J, with 16 bases between. The CDR3 consists of 13 residues. CDR1 and CDR2 from the germline V gene are MGHRA and YSYEKL. For the CDR3, the DNA is TGCGCCAGCAGCCAAGATAATGGTGGGGGCACATTCTTC. It yields the protein CASSQDNGGGTFF.

This clone appeared a few times. One end of the junction does not line up with germline, which may come from a read error. V and J are TRBV6-5 and TRBJ1-1; 11 bases map to TRBD1. The CDR3 is made up of 14 amino acids. Germline V gene data show CDR1 as MNHEY and CDR2 as SVGAGI. The CDR3 nucleotides read TGCATTTTGGACAGGGGGCGGGTAAACACTGAAGCTTTCTTT. Translation gives CILDRGRVNTEAFF.

The rearrangement links TRBV24-1 to TRBJ1-5; D gene ambiguous. CDR3 length equals 13 residues. CDR1 is KGHDR and CDR2 is SFDVKD in the germline V gene. Trimming cost V 4 bases and J 5 bases, with 8 bases left between them. The CDR3: CATSEADYQPQHF. In DNA form, the CDR3 reads TGTGCCACCAGTGAGGCAGATTATCAGCCCCAGCATTTT.